The 8 T cell receptor beta chains presented below share a single source sample, sequenced in a study of T cells in Graves' hyperthyroidism and ophthalmopathy. The investigators amplified TCR beta CDR3 regions from RNA transcripts. HTBI primers were used for first-round RT-PCR of the TCR CDR3. One entry per CDR3 protein results from TCRdb running MiXCR on the multiplex PCR reads. In the table there are around 340,000 distinct CDR3 sequences, about a sixth of which are singletons. Sequencing was carried out using blood. Every receptor here comes from a woman in her twenties or thirties with Graves' hyperthyroidism that later progressed to Graves' ophthalmopathy.

This clonotype showed up just a few times. This chain connects TRBV20-1 to TRBJ2-7, with 9 bases fitting TRBD1. CDR1 and CDR2 (germline): DFQATT, SNEGSKA (reference sequence). The CDR3 has 14 amino acids. Trimming removed 1 base from V and 5 bases from J; junction bases left unmatched: 6. The CDR3 DNA is TGCAGTGCTAGAGCCCGGGACAGGGTCCACGAGCAGTACTTC. It yields the protein CSARARDRVHEQYF.

The sample holds one count of this clonotype. A much larger clone lies a single base off, so this may be a read error. Without the conserved terminal phenylalanine or tryptophan, this CDR3 likely stems from a read error. The chain employs TRBV2 and TRBJ1-5, with no clear D. CDR3 size: 13 residues. CDR1 is SNHLY and CDR2 is FYNNEI in the germline V gene. Trimming stripped 4 bases from V and 2 bases from J, with 6 bases between. Here the CDR3 reads CASSVWGNQPQHL. DNA of the CDR3: TGTGCCAGCAGTGTTTGGGGCAATCAGCCCCAGCATCTT.

Ten or more counts support this clonotype. The J gene is TRBJ1-1, the V gene TRBV5-1, with unresolved D. Germline-derived CDR1 and CDR2 are SGHRS and YFSETQ. The V gene lost 5 bases and the J gene lost 0 bases, with 11 bases spanning the gap. The CDR3 is 14 amino acids. The CDR3 loop reads CASRLTWMNTEAFF. As DNA, the CDR3 is TGCGCCAGCAGGCTAACTTGGATGAACACTGAAGCTTTCTTT.

This clonotype was recorded at least ten times. The chain has TRBV20-1 and TRBJ1-1; D unresolved. Germline V gene data show CDR1 as DFQATT and CDR2 as SNEGSKA (reference sequence). The CDR3 extends over 12 amino acids. V was pared by 5 bases and J by 5 bases, with 12 bases between. CDR3 nucleotide sequence: TGCAGTGCTGAATCATGGCGAACTGAAGCTTTCTTT. Amino acid sequence: CSAESWRTEAFF.

This clonotype was detected many times. The chain uses TRBV28 and TRBJ1-1, with a weak D call TRBD1 (6 bases). Trimming left V 6 bases short and J 1 base short, with 15 bases between. The CDR3 is 15 residues long. Germline V gives CDR1 MDHEN, CDR2 SYDVKM. The CDR3 loop reads CASRLADRENTEAFF. For the CDR3, the DNA is TGTGCCAGCAGGCTAGCGGACAGAGAGAACACTGAAGCTTTCTTT.

In this sample, this clonotype turned up many times. The rearrangement links TRBV19 to TRBJ1-3, with D possibly matching TRBD1 (5 bases). The CDR3 contains 17 residues. Germline assignment: CDR1 LNHDA and CDR2 SQIVND (reference sequence). Deletions cut 10 bases from V and 0 bases from J, with 22 bases between. This chain's CDR3 is CATQDKDYSGSGNTIYF. Written as DNA, the CDR3 is TGTGCCACCCAGGACAAGGATTACTCCGGCTCTGGAAACACCATATATTTT. Combining the CDR3 with reference TRBV19 and TRBJ1-3 gives the whole variable domain DGGITQSPKYLFRKEGQNVTLSCEQNLNHDAMYWYRQDPGQGLRLIYYSQIVNDFQKGDIAEGYSVSREKKESFPLTVTSAQKNPTAFYLCATQDKDYSGSGNTIYFGEGSWLTVV.

This chain joins TRBV19 and TRBJ2-2, with D possibly being TRBD2 (5 bases). CDR1 and CDR2 from the germline V gene are LNHDA and SQIVND (reference sequence). The CDR3 has 15 amino acids. Trimming cost V 3 bases and J 0 bases, with 8 bases left between them. The CDR3 coding sequence is TGTGCCAGTAGTATCTGGGAGACGAACACCGGGGAGCTGTTTTTT. Amino acid sequence: CASSIWETNTGELFF.

This clonotype was seen repeatedly, ten times or more. The chain joins TRBV7-2 to TRBJ1-6; 7 positions agree with TRBD1. Germline trimming cut 5 bases from V and 0 bases from J; bases unmatched to any gene: 10. The germline gives CDR1 SGHTA, CDR2 FQGNSA. The CDR3 extends over 18 amino acids. CDR3 residues: CASSLRGDSSSYNSPLHF. The CDR3 region has the DNA TGTGCCAGCAGCCTCAGGGGGGACTCGAGCTCCTATAATTCACCCCTCCACTTT.